This T cell receptor beta chain was obtained from a study of post-analysis software for immune sequencing data. Study at large: Several disease courses (relapsing-remitting, secondary progressive and progressive-relapsing) of multiple sclerosis were included.

Incorporated into the TCR beta cDNA libraries were unique molecular identifiers, which served to reduce PCR and sequencing biases. TCRdb recomputed calls from the PCR reads with MiXCR, one row per CDR3 protein. The sample records about half a million distinct CDR3 sequences, 45% being singletons. CDR1 and CDR2 from the germline V gene are DFQATT and SNEGSKA (reference sequence). V trimming: 3 bases; J trimming: 1 base; junction bases outside the gene matches: 0. The CDR3 totals 14 residues. Only a few counts were recorded for this clonotype. Its antigen is still unknown. Findings of the study overall: Patients used roughly five TRBV segments, including TRBV5-6, TRBV5-1 and TRBV20-1, more often than controls.

The sequencing input was blood. The sequence was collected from a girl between 10 and 17 years old with multiple sclerosis. The chain combines TRBV20-1 with TRBJ2-2; 9 bases line up with TRBD2. The CDR3 DNA follows: TGCAGTGCTAGGACTAGCGGGAACACCGGGGAGCTGTTTTTT. Amino acid sequence: CSARTSGNTGELFF.